Described below is a single T cell receptor (beta chain) sequence and its context. This sample was taken from a study of blood T cell repertoires in COVID-19. While infection was still active, Seattle patients were enrolled and then followed longitudinally. This table comes from immunoSEQ multiplex PCR, and its TCRdb copy is limited to in-frame clones, with some not included. The sample comprises fewer than 200,000 clones, about four fifths of which are singletons, and 8.1% rests with the top ten. This receptor was obtained from a woman aged 55-75 years with COVID-19, enrolled during active disease. The material sequenced was peripheral blood.

The CDR3 is CASSPPGLAGGGYNEQFF. The CDR3 DNA reads TGTGCCAGCTCACCACCGGGACTAGCGGGAGGGGGGTACAATGAGCAGTTCTTC. The genes are TRBV18 and TRBJ2-1, with TRBD2 identical over 16 bases. Germline CDR1 reads KGHSH; CDR2 reads LQKENI. The CDR3 extends over 18 amino acids. J was trimmed by 4 bases and V by 0 bases; bases with no gene match: 3.